The present entry profiles one TCR beta chain with its context. No cognate antigen has been identified for it. Base-call qualities are not available, and no considerably larger clone is one nucleotide away. TCRbeta CDR3 regions were amplified from genomic DNA using the immunoSEQ Assay, a bias-controlled multiplex PCR. The original pipeline was this. The number of nucleated cells in each sample was estimated by amplification of reference gene primers within the assay. To quantify the absolute abundance of each unique TCRbeta CDR3 rearrangement, sequence reads were collapsed and filtered. For each sample, productive Simpson clonality was calculated by taking the square root of Simpson's diversity index across productive rearrangements. In TCRdb, the immuneACCESS table is reduced to in-frame sequences with V and J assigned. These tables do not hold every clone; where another copy was compared, an unresolved V gene accounts for under half, and the others remain unexplained. V and J calls and clone size come straight from that table; D and trimming were deduced from the DNA. In all, the sample holds roughly 300,000 clones, and 65% to 90% of those were seen once. About 14% of the sample comes from the top ten.

This record belongs to a study of blood T cell repertoires in COVID-19 (dated by TCRdb to about 2020). Background on the whole study: Collaborator samples came from the United States, Italy and Spain and covered acute and convalescent phases of COVID-19. The material from the prospective study consisted of cDNA or gDNA derived from T cells, B-cell-depleted T cells, or PBMCs. The dataset comprised deeply sampled blood TCRbeta repertoires from subjects exposed to, actively infected with, or recovered from COVID-19. A freely available public database, intended as a resource for researchers studying the immune response to SARS-CoV-2, is where the repertoires were released. Samples were obtained from the ongoing ImmuneRACE study (first 160 participants) and from over 1,000 subjects provided by 6 global collaborators. Sample metadata almost always included a de-identified subject ID, COVID-19 status, age in years and sex. Where available, HLA class I and class II types were taken from metadata supplied by the sample provider and were not determined by assay-based typing. The paper as a whole reports these results and caveats: The quantity of clinical and demographic metadata differed by source and by participant and was supplied without curation.

Collaborating institutions collected whole blood in K2EDTA tubes following their own protocols. For TCRbeta analysis, collaborators shipped samples as frozen whole blood, isolated PBMCs, or DNA extracted from either of those sample types. Deletion took 5 bases off V and 2 bases off J, with a span of 13 bases between the germline ends. Based on the germline V gene, the CDR1 and CDR2 sequences are SGHVS and FQNEAQ. From the cysteine through the phenylalanine, the CDR3 covers 14 amino acids. This entry keeps only the CDR3 DNA: 42 bases, framed from base 1. This chain is built from TRBV7-8 and TRBJ2-7, and perhaps TRBD2 as D gene, on 5 matching bases. The specimen sequenced was peripheral blood. This TCR came from a human donor in a cohort sampled during active COVID-19. The CDR3 corresponds to CASSILGNTYEQYF. The DNA sequence is given as TGTGCCAGCAGCATCCTCGGGAATACCTACGAGCAGTACTTC.